The clone carrying this T cell receptor beta chain was seen a few times. Its antigen is still unknown. Pregnant or lactating patients were excluded, as were those with uncontrolled infection or other autoimmune disease. CDR1 is SGHRS and CDR2 is YFSETQ in the germline V gene. The CDR3 has 15 residues. Trimming shortened V by 4 bases and J by 8 bases, and 21 bases separated the two germline ends. The sample belongs to a study of T cells in Graves' hyperthyroidism and ophthalmopathy. Findings and caveats of the study: Blood shared most expanded thyroid clonotypes above 0.001. Ophthalmopathy was identified by the model a median approximately six months ahead of onset.

Amplified regions were TCR beta CDR3 sequences from RNA transcripts. The HTBI set primed first-round TCR CDR3 RT-PCR. TCRdb re-called the multiplex PCR reads with MiXCR, one entry per CDR3 protein. Of fewer than 450,000 distinct CDR3 sequences listed, about 18% were seen once; the top ten hold around 35%. The rearrangement uses TRBV5-1 and TRBJ2-5, with unresolved D. Sequenced input: blood. This receptor was identified in a woman in her thirties with Graves' hyperthyroidism that later progressed to Graves' ophthalmopathy. CDR3 in amino acids: CASSPELSPAATQYF. The CDR3 nucleotides read TGCGCCAGCAGCCCAGAACTGTCGCCGGCAGCTACCCAGTACTTC.